This is a list of T cell receptor beta chains from one sample in a study of blood T cell repertoires in COVID-19. Measured with immunoSEQ multiplex PCR; TCRdb has only the in-frame clones, and not every one. The sample lists 300,000 or so clones, about nine tenths occurring once. The specimen was PBMCs or T cells enriched from blood (not recorded which). The receptors derive from a woman aged 18-30 years who had recovered from COVID-19. Both conserved end residues are part of each CDR3. Each record gives: D gene, clone size, V gene, J gene, CDR3 protein, CDR3 DNA. D genes are given only for firm matches. Clone sizes are given selectively: once, few, many, or a class where the clone is expanded.

>TRBD2|NA|TRBV2|TRBJ2-5
CASRAGTSASQETQYF
TGTGCCAGCAGAGCCGGGACTAGCGCTTCACAAGAGACCCAGTACTTC
>TRBD2|once|TRBV6-5|TRBJ2-1
CATRFSGRTYNEQFF
TGTGCCACTCGATTTAGCGGGAGGACCTACAATGAGCAGTTCTTC
>NA|NA|TRBV19|TRBJ1-2
CASSVDSSGGYTF
TGTGCCAGTAGTGTCGACTCTTCGGGAGGCTACACCTTC
>TRBD2|NA|TRBV25-1|TRBJ2-3
CASSEYFGLAGATDTQYF
TGTGCCAGCAGTGAATATTTTGGCCTAGCGGGGGCCACAGATACGCAGTATTTT
>NA|NA|TRBV18|TRBJ1-1
CASSQTGENTEAFF
TGTGCCAGCTCCCAAACGGGGGAGAACACTGAAGCTTTCTTT
>TRBD1|NA|TRBV24-1|TRBJ2-3
CATSDPGQGTDTQYF
TGTGCCACCAGTGACCCTGGACAGGGCACAGATACGCAGTATTTT
>TRBD2|NA|TRBV7-2|TRBJ2-1
CASSSGTSGYNEQFF
TGTGCCAGCAGCTCCGGGACTAGCGGCTACAATGAGCAGTTCTTC
>NA|NA|TRBV30|TRBJ1-1
CAWSDAQVNTEAFF
TGTGCCTGGAGTGATGCACAGGTGAACACTGAAGCTTTCTTT
>TRBD1|few|TRBV5-4|TRBJ1-2
CASSLGNRGKYGYTF
TGTGCCAGCAGCTTGGGGAACAGGGGAAAGTATGGCTACACCTTC
>TRBD1|NA|TRBV19|TRBJ2-1
CASSDSTGGNEQFF
TGTGCCAGTAGTGACAGTACAGGGGGCAATGAGCAGTTCTTC
>TRBD1|NA|TRBV6-5|TRBJ1-5
CASSYGQGGNQPQHF
TGTGCCAGCAGTTATGGGCAGGGGGGTAATCAGCCCCAGCATTTT
>TRBD1|NA|TRBV29-1|TRBJ1-2
CSVGDRAGYTF
TGCAGCGTTGGGGACAGGGCGGGCTACACCTTC
>TRBD1|NA|TRBV5-1|TRBJ1-1
CASSRDRNTEAFF
TGCGCCAGCAGCAGGGACAGGAACACTGAAGCTTTCTTT
>TRBD1|NA|TRBV6-6|TRBJ2-7
CASSSPLQGASYEQYF
TGTGCCAGCAGTTCCCCCCTCCAGGGGGCCTCCTACGAGCAGTACTTC
>TRBD1|once|TRBV5-1|TRBJ1-5
CASSAGTGAGQPQHF
TGCGCCAGCAGCGCGGGGACAGGGGCAGGGCAGCCCCAGCATTTT
>NA|NA|TRBV29-1|TRBJ1-1
CSGRGGLSSNTEAFF
TGCAGCGGAAGGGGGGGTTTAAGTAGCAACACTGAAGCTTTCTTT
>TRBD1|few|TRBV10-3|TRBJ2-7
CAISDGQGAPPPYEQYF
TGTGCCATCAGTGACGGACAGGGGGCCCCCCCGCCCTACGAGCAGTACTTC
>TRBD2|NA|TRBV5-6|TRBJ2-7
CASSLGPVSPAGDPYEQYF
TGTGCCAGCAGCTTGGGACCTGTCTCGCCAGCGGGGGATCCCTACGAGCAGTACTTC
>NA|NA|TRBV30|TRBJ2-7
CAWRHRSSSYEQYF
TGTGCCTGGAGGCACAGGTCCTCCTCCTACGAGCAGTACTTC
>NA|NA|TRBV4-1|TRBJ1-2
CASSQEGPEGYGYTF
TGCGCCAGCAGCCAAGAAGGCCCAGAGGGCTATGGCTACACCTTC
>NA|NA|TRBV5-1|TRBJ1-5
CASSPDTGNQPQHF
TGCGCCAGCAGCCCTGACACTGGCAATCAGCCCCAGCATTTT
>NA|NA|TRBV30|TRBJ1-5
CAWRASGGNQPQHF
TGTGCCTGGAGGGCCTCAGGGGGCAATCAGCCCCAGCATTTT
>TRBD1|NA|TRBV28|TRBJ1-1
CASRPPLGQEEAFF
TGTGCCAGCAGACCACCCCTGGGACAGGAAGAAGCTTTCTTT
>NA|NA|TRBV5-5|TRBJ2-2
CASSLQINTGELFF
TGTGCCAGCAGCTTGCAGATTAACACCGGGGAGCTGTTTTTT
>TRBD1|NA|TRBV4-1|TRBJ2-7
CASSHPLRDSTYEQYF
TGCGCCAGCAGCCACCCACTCCGGGACAGTACCTACGAGCAGTACTTC
>NA|medium-sized|TRBV3-1/TRBV3-2|TRBJ1-2
CASSHRRGGTVNYGYTF
TGTGCCAGCAGCCACCGAAGGGGGGGGACCGTGAACTATGGCTACACCTTC
>NA|few|TRBV30|TRBJ1-1
CAWSKVRVNEAFF
TGTGCCTGGAGTAAAGTCCGGGTCAACGAAGCTTTCTTT
>NA|once|TRBV15|TRBJ1-2
CATSRGTAVTGYTF
TGTGCCACCAGCAGAGGAACAGCCGTTACTGGCTACACCTTC
>TRBD2|once|TRBV24-1|TRBJ2-5
CATSDQVRDGGRKTQYF
TGTGCCACCAGTGATCAAGTTCGCGACGGGGGGAGAAAGACCCAGTACTTC
>TRBD1|NA|TRBV10-1|TRBJ1-3
CASSPGQGVGESGNTIYF
TGCGCCAGCAGCCCGGGACAGGGGGTCGGTGAATCTGGAAACACCATATATTTT
>TRBD2|NA|TRBV10-3|TRBJ2-5
CAIGPSGQETQYF
TGTGCCATCGGGCCTAGCGGACAAGAGACCCAGTACTTC
>NA|NA|TRBV5-8|TRBJ2-1
CASSLAVTRQFF
TGTGCCAGCAGCTTGGCGGTCACTCGGCAGTTCTTC
>TRBD1|NA|TRBV7-2|TRBJ2-3
CASSLGGQGITDTQYF
TGTGCCAGCAGCTTAGGAGGACAGGGAATCACAGATACGCAGTATTTT
>NA|NA|TRBV9|TRBJ1-1
CASSARVVENTEAFF
TGTGCCAGCAGCGCGCGGGTGGTGGAGAACACTGAAGCTTTCTTT
>NA|NA|TRBV28|TRBJ1-1
CASSSGLGNTEAFF
TGTGCCAGCAGTTCAGGGTTAGGGAACACTGAAGCTTTCTTT
>NA|NA|TRBV3-1/TRBV3-2|TRBJ2-1
CASSPYSPGSVYDEQFF
TGTGCCAGCAGCCCCTATAGTCCAGGATCGGTGTACGATGAGCAGTTCTTC
>NA|NA|TRBV18|TRBJ1-2
CASSAQGRDYGYTF
TGTGCCAGCTCCGCCCAGGGTCGAGACTATGGCTACACCTTC
>TRBD2|NA|TRBV18|TRBJ2-1
CASSPYVPLAGVSNEQFF
TGTGCCAGCTCACCTTACGTACCCCTAGCGGGAGTTTCCAATGAGCAGTTCTTC
>NA|NA|TRBV15|TRBJ1-2
CATSRDRGTGGYTF
TGTGCCACCAGCAGAGATCGGGGGACCGGTGGCTACACCTTC
>NA|NA|TRBV27|TRBJ1-1
CASSLFGGTEAFF
TGTGCCAGCAGTTTATTCGGGGGGACTGAAGCTTTCTTT
>NA|NA|TRBV2|TRBJ1-2
CASSVQQKNGNTF
TGTGCCAGCAGTGTACAACAGAAAAACGGGAACACCTTC
>TRBD2|once|TRBV28|TRBJ2-1
CASSSPASGSINNEQFF
TGTGCCAGCAGTTCCCCGGCTAGCGGGAGTATTAATAATGAGCAGTTCTTC
>TRBD1|NA|TRBV7-3|TRBJ2-3
CASSFFTGTGVTDTQYF
TGTGCCAGCAGCTTTTTCACTGGGACAGGGGTCACAGATACGCAGTATTTT
>NA|NA|TRBV5-1|TRBJ1-1
CASSLDGQNEAFF
TGCGCCAGCAGCCTGGACGGTCAAAATGAAGCTTTCTTT
>TRBD1|NA|TRBV6-5|TRBJ1-3
CASSYSDRAVGNTIYF
TGTGCCAGCAGTTACTCGGACAGGGCTGTGGGAAACACCATATATTTT
>NA|NA|TRBV14|TRBJ1-2
CASSQGLYGYTF
TGTGCCAGCAGCCAAGGGCTCTATGGCTACACCTTC
>TRBD1|NA|TRBV28|TRBJ1-5
CASSLAGQGNQPQHF
TGTGCCAGCAGTTTAGCCGGACAGGGCAATCAGCCCCAGCATTTT